This entry is about one T cell receptor beta chain. This sample stems from a study of blood T cell repertoires in COVID-19. Study-level background: Some COVID-19 samples were acute and others convalescent; all came from the United States, Italy and Spain. From T cells, B-cell-depleted T cells, or PBMCs came the material, which was cDNA or gDNA.

The ends were cut back, 7 bases at V and 6 bases at J, with 9 bases in the middle. Per the germline V gene, CDR1 is MNHEY and CDR2 is SMNVEV (reference sequence). The CDR3 has 12 amino acids. In the study's own analysis: Reference gene primer amplification yielded estimated nucleated cell counts. Profiled with immunoSEQ multiplex PCR; TCRdb holds only in-frame clones, not every one. V, J and clone size are those of that table, while D and trimming were read from the DNA. The table lists about 160,000 clones, 70% to 85% of them singletons. This clonotype originated in a woman of 80 years or more with acute or convalescent COVID-19. The gene calls are TRBV27 and TRBJ2-2, with a possible D match to TRBD2 (5 bases). Sequencing was performed on peripheral blood. Written as DNA, the CDR3 is TGTGCCAGCACCGGAGGTCCCGGGGAGCTGTTTTTT. Its protein is CASTGGPGELFF.